Listed below are T cell receptor beta chains from one sample, sequenced in a study of blood T cells in healthy people across ages. TCRdb re-derived calls from the 5' RACE reads in MiXCR, one entry per CDR3 protein. Seen here are more than 700,000 distinct CDR3 sequences, roughly 53% observed once, and the top ten hold roughly two fifths. Source material: blood. The receptors originated from an elderly man in good health. The CDR3 runs from the conserved cysteine through the conserved F or W. Fields, in order: V gene, J gene, CDR3 protein.

v_gene: TRBV7-7
j_gene: .
CDR3aa: CASSFGPNNEQYF

v_gene: TRBV9
j_gene: TRBJ2-7
CDR3aa: CASSIRGEGSYEQYF

v_gene: TRBV2
j_gene: TRBJ2-5
CDR3aa: CASTGRGRETQYF

v_gene: TRBV12-3/TRBV12-4
j_gene: TRBJ1-2
CDR3aa: CASSPPHGGPNYGYTF

v_gene: TRBV5-1
j_gene: TRBJ1-3
CDR3aa: CASSTRQGSNGNTIYF

v_gene: TRBV6-4
j_gene: TRBJ2-3
CDR3aa: CATAQTSGSADTQYF

v_gene: TRBV28
j_gene: TRBJ1-1
CDR3aa: CASRTYTEAFF

v_gene: TRBV7-8
j_gene: TRBJ2-1
CDR3aa: CASSQGLAAGPYNEQFF

v_gene: TRBV20-1
j_gene: TRBJ2-1
CDR3aa: CSARHSIDYNEQFF

v_gene: TRBV5-1
j_gene: TRBJ2-3
CDR3aa: CASSKPSTHTQYF

v_gene: TRBV5-5
j_gene: TRBJ1-2
CDR3aa: CASSSKTGGDYGYTF

v_gene: TRBV28
j_gene: TRBJ1-4
CDR3aa: CASRGGGSNEKLFF

v_gene: TRBV3-1
j_gene: TRBJ2-1
CDR3aa: CASSQEGLAGEQFF

v_gene: TRBV24-1
j_gene: TRBJ2-5
CDR3aa: CATSDRTGGETQYF

v_gene: TRBV12-3/TRBV12-4
j_gene: .
CDR3aa: CASSFPWGTQYF

v_gene: TRBV6-5
j_gene: TRBJ2-5
CDR3aa: CASTSLGEQYF

v_gene: TRBV7-9
j_gene: TRBJ2-1
CDR3aa: CASSFGGSHNEQFF

v_gene: TRBV24-1
j_gene: TRBJ2-3
CDR3aa: CATSDFPRHRDAYF

v_gene: TRBV20-1
j_gene: TRBJ2-7
CDR3aa: CSASQLAGDYEQYF

v_gene: TRBV3-1
j_gene: TRBJ2-7
CDR3aa: CASSQDGRGRAEQYF

v_gene: TRBV20-1
j_gene: TRBJ2-4
CDR3aa: CSARDLLAGVDIQYF

v_gene: TRBV7-2
j_gene: TRBJ1-2
CDR3aa: CASSSQTGFGGYTF

v_gene: TRBV2
j_gene: TRBJ2-2
CDR3aa: CASRQGLNTGELFF

v_gene: TRBV5-1
j_gene: TRBJ2-1
CDR3aa: CASSLAGLANNEQFF

v_gene: TRBV20-1
j_gene: .
CDR3aa: CSATLRDEQYF

v_gene: TRBV10-3
j_gene: TRBJ1-1
CDR3aa: CAIRGGQGARNTEAFF

v_gene: TRBV7-6
j_gene: TRBJ2-7
CDR3aa: CASSLQGGQDEQYF

v_gene: TRBV6-2/TRBV6-3
j_gene: TRBJ2-7
CDR3aa: CASRTGTSGYEQYF

v_gene: TRBV5-4
j_gene: TRBJ2-7
CDR3aa: CATKGGPYSYEQYF

v_gene: TRBV21-1
j_gene: TRBJ2-7
CDR3aa: CASRGGVRAHEQYF

v_gene: TRBV7-2
j_gene: TRBJ2-1
CDR3aa: CASSLAQLAGGEQFF

v_gene: TRBV7-3
j_gene: TRBJ2-3
CDR3aa: CASSPISGSRDTQYF

v_gene: TRBV18
j_gene: TRBJ2-4
CDR3aa: CASSNGAKNIQYF

v_gene: TRBV20-1
j_gene: .
CDR3aa: CSARSGLAGDYEQYF

v_gene: TRBV2
j_gene: TRBJ1-2
CDR3aa: CASSEARQASGYTF

v_gene: TRBV5-1
j_gene: TRBJ2-6
CDR3aa: CASSRDMASGANVLTF

v_gene: TRBV11-2
j_gene: TRBJ2-3
CDR3aa: CASSFTSGKITDTQYF